The 28 T cell receptor beta chains below were found in one sample sequenced in a study of CD8 T cells in Susac syndrome. The RNA input was about 0.5 to 1 ug, and it was reverse transcribed with random hexamers. Using its own MiXCR run on the immunoSEQ multiplex PCR reads, TCRdb lists one record per CDR3 protein. The table lists approximately 220,000 distinct CDR3 sequences, 92% of them singletons. Sequenced input: CD8+ T cells from PBMCs. Receptor source: a human donor with multiple sclerosis.

The rearrangement links TRBV25-1 to TRBJ2-5; 7 nucleotides match TRBD1. This CDR3 has 14 amino acids. Trimming at V came to 4 bases and at J to 2 bases, leaving 4 bases not matched to a gene. CDR1 and CDR2 (germline): MGHDK, SYGVNS. The DNA of the CDR3 is TGTGCCAGCAGTGTGAGGACAGGTCAAGAGACCCAGTACTTC. Amino acids: CASSVRTGQETQYF. Using reference TRBV25-1 and TRBJ2-5 for the parts outside the CDR3, the full variable domain is EADIYQTPRYLVIGTGKKITLECSQTMGHDKMYWYQQDPGMELHLIHYSYGVNSTEKGDLSSESTVSRIRTEHFPLTLESARPSHTSQYLCASSVRTGQETQYFGPGTRLLVL.

This clonotype came up once. J is TRBJ2-2 and V is TRBV12-3 or TRBV12-4, with TRBD2 matching 11 bases. The length of the CDR3 is 15 residues. After removal of 8 bases from V and 6 bases from J, the junction contained 8 bases not matched to a gene. The CDR3 protein is CASRGRLAGPGELFF. The CDR3 DNA follows: TGTGCCAGCCGGGGGAGACTAGCGGGACCCGGGGAGCTGTTTTTT.

V and J are TRBV7-3 and TRBJ2-1, with a tentative D call TRBD2 (6 bases). The V end lost 5 bases, the J end lost 10 bases, and 15 bases lay between the germline ends. Germline-derived CDR1 and CDR2 are SGHTA and FQGTGA. This CDR3 comprises 13 residues. CDR3 sequence reads: CASSPTDAGEQFF. For the CDR3, the DNA is TGTGCCAGCAGCCCGACCGACGCGGGGGAGCAGTTCTTC.

The chain carries TRBV7-3 and TRBJ2-7, with D unresolved. CDR1 and CDR2 (germline): SGHTA, FQGTGA. The CDR3 contains 14 residues. Trimming took 8 bases from V and 6 from J, leaving 20 bases between them. The CDR3 DNA sequence: TGTGCCAGCGGCCCTCTCGGTCTGGGCTGCGAGCAGTACTTC. Its protein product is CASGPLGLGCEQYF.

The chain joins TRBV13 to TRBJ2-1; TRBD2 agrees at 9 bases. J was trimmed by 4 bases and V by 4 bases; bases with no gene match: 5. The germline gives CDR1 PRHDT, CDR2 FYEKMQ (reference sequence). The CDR3 has 15 residues. CDR3 DNA: TGTGCCAGCAGCTGGGGGCGGGGGGGGTACAATGAGCAGTTCTTC. Translating gives CASSWGRGGYNEQFF.

The chain recombines TRBV4-3 with TRBJ2-1, with 10 bases fitting TRBD2. With 0 bases clipped from V and 5 bases from J, the junction kept 13 bases outside the gene matches. This CDR3 region has 19 residues. Per the germline V gene, CDR1 is LGHNA and CDR2 is YSLEER. The CDR3 nucleotides are TGCGCCAGCAGCCAAGATCCAGGTGATGAGCGGGAGGGTGACAATGAGCAGTTCTTC. Residues: CASSQDPGDEREGDNEQFF.

The chain uses TRBV6-5 and TRBJ1-2, with 7 bases identical to TRBD1. The CDR3 consists of 13 residues. The ends lost 5 bases at V and 4 bases at J; junction bases unmatched: 4. The germline V gene encodes CDR1 MNHEY and CDR2 SVGAGI. The CDR3 DNA is TGTGCCAGCAGTCCGGACAGGAGCTATGGCTACACCTTC. Translating it yields CASSPDRSYGYTF.

The chain is built from TRBV15 and TRBJ1-1; TRBD1 might be the D (6 bases). The CDR3 is 15 amino acids. Germline V gives CDR1 LNHNV, CDR2 YYDKDF (reference sequence). Trimming took off 5 bases at V and 2 bases at J, with 15 bases between the two ends. The CDR3 spells CATSPPPDSNTEAFF. Written as DNA, the CDR3 is TGTGCCACCAGCCCCCCCCCGGACAGTAACACTGAAGCTTTCTTT.

In its sample, this clonotype was seen once. The V call is TRBV7-9, the J call TRBJ2-2; no clear D. The CDR3 is 13 amino acids. The germline gives CDR1 SEHNR, CDR2 FQNEAQ (reference sequence). Trimming took off 4 bases at V and 6 bases at J, with 9 bases between the two ends. CDR3 amino acids: CASSSFVSGELFF. The DNA of the CDR3 is TGTGCCAGCAGCTCCTTCGTCTCCGGGGAGCTGTTTTTT.

The chain's CDR3 is CASSQDEQPQHF. CDR3 coding DNA: TGTGCCAGCAGCCAAGATGAACAGCCCCAGCATTTT. J is TRBJ1-5 and V is TRBV4-2, with D unresolved. The CDR3 is 12 residues long. The V end lost 0 bases, the J end lost 7 bases, and 4 bases lay between the germline ends. Germline CDR1 and CDR2: LGHNA and YNFKEQ.

The CDR3 region is CASSLGFIAYEQYF. In nucleotides, the CDR3 is TGTGCCAGCAGCTTAGGGTTCATCGCCTACGAGCAGTACTTC. The chain has TRBV13 and TRBJ2-7; D is ambiguous. V was clipped by 0 bases and J by 2 bases, with 8 bases between them. Germline V gives CDR1 PRHDT, CDR2 FYEKMQ (reference sequence). The length of the CDR3 is 14 residues.

The gene calls are TRBV7-9 and TRBJ2-3; D unclear. The CDR3 is 16 amino acids. Germline V gives CDR1 SEHNR, CDR2 FQNEAQ (reference sequence). Trimming pared 2 bases from V and 2 bases from J, leaving 14 bases between. The DNA of the CDR3 is TGTGCCAGCAGCTTAAGAGTCAAACAGTCCACAGATACGCAGTATTTT. It is translated as CASSLRVKQSTDTQYF.

In this sample, this clonotype turned up a few times. The chain is built from TRBV4-3 and TRBJ2-3; no clear D gene. Germline assignment: CDR1 LGHNA and CDR2 YSLEER. The CDR3 runs 16 residues. The V and J ends lost 0 bases and 2 bases respectively, with 12 bases between them. This CDR3 reads CASSQDPGGVTDTQYF. In DNA, the CDR3 is TGCGCCAGCAGCCAAGACCCGGGTGGGGTCACAGATACGCAGTATTTT.

J is TRBJ1-2 and V is TRBV5-4; maybe TRBD1 (5 bases). The V and J ends lost 3 bases and 0 bases respectively, with 18 bases between them. Germline values: CDR1 SGHNT, CDR2 YYREEE (reference sequence). This CDR3 comprises 17 residues. The CDR3 sequence is CASSSGRGTVTNYGYTF. CDR3 in DNA: TGTGCCAGCAGCTCCGGGAGAGGGACTGTTACTAACTATGGCTACACCTTC.

V gene TRBV5-6 combines with J gene TRBJ2-5; possibly TRBD1 or TRBD2 for D (5 bases each). V lost 2 bases, J lost 0 bases, and 14 bases lay in between. This CDR3 has 16 residues. In germline, CDR1 is SGHDT, CDR2 YYEEEE. CDR3 region: CASSFTGGEYQETQYF. The CDR3 DNA sequence: TGTGCCAGCAGCTTCACAGGAGGAGAGTACCAAGAGACCCAGTACTTC.

A single count supports this clonotype. The genes are TRBV7-9 and TRBJ1-2, with 12 bases identical to TRBD1. The germline V gene encodes CDR1 SEHNR and CDR2 FQNEAQ (reference sequence). This CDR3 contains 15 residues. V was pared by 4 bases and J by 3 bases, with 3 bases of the junction left unmatched. The CDR3 loop reads CASSSGTGGYYGYTF. The CDR3 region has the DNA TGTGCCAGCAGCTCCGGGACAGGGGGCTACTATGGCTACACCTTC.

This chain links TRBV20-1 with TRBJ2-1; D unclear. V lost 0 bases and J lost 1, with 10 bases in between. This CDR3 contains 15 residues. Germline values: CDR1 DFQATT, CDR2 SNEGSKA (reference sequence). The CDR3 protein is CSARDPRISYNEQFF. As DNA, the CDR3 is TGCAGTGCTAGAGATCCCAGGATTTCCTACAATGAGCAGTTCTTC.

The chain employs TRBV11-2 and TRBJ2-5; D remains ambiguous. Trimming stripped 4 bases from V and 0 bases from J, with 21 bases between. CDR3 length: 18 residues. CDR1 and CDR2 from the germline V gene are SGHAT and FQNNGV. CDR3 amino acids: CASSSLASPPSNQETQYF. CDR3 nucleotides: TGTGCCAGCAGCTCCCTGGCGTCCCCCCCATCAAACCAAGAGACCCAGTACTTC.

The chain links TRBV7-8 to TRBJ2-1; a possible D gene is TRBD1 (5 bases). The V gene's germline CDR1 is SGHVS and CDR2 FQNEAQ. V lost 7 bases and J 7 bases, leaving 11 bases between the germline ends. The CDR3 extends over 12 amino acids. CDR3 DNA sequence: TGTGCCAGCAACCCGAAGGGGAATGAGCAGTTCTTC. Translating it yields CASNPKGNEQFF.

This clonotype was observed a handful of times. The chain joins TRBV29-1 to TRBJ2-2; tentatively, D is TRBD1 (5 bases). The CDR3 is made up of 14 amino acids. The V end lost 3 bases, the J end lost 2 bases, and 10 bases lay between the germline ends. Germline CDR1 and CDR2: SQVTM and ANQGSEA. CDR3 sequence reads: CSVEGLYNTGELFF. The CDR3 DNA follows: TGCAGCGTTGAGGGGCTCTATAACACCGGGGAGCTGTTTTTT.

The V gene is TRBV10-3, the J gene TRBJ2-7; 8 positions match TRBD1. Germline V gives CDR1 ENHRY, CDR2 SYGVKD. With V trimmed by 11 bases and J by 2 bases, 11 bases remained unmatched. The CDR3 contains 14 residues. The CDR3, as DNA: TGTGCCGCGGGCGGGACAGGAGGAACCTACGAGCAGTACTTC. It translates to CAAGGTGGTYEQYF.

The chain couples TRBV4-1 to TRBJ2-7; possibly TRBD2 for D (6 bases). In germline, CDR1 is MGHRA, CDR2 YSYEKL. V shed 3 bases and J shed 0 bases, with 18 bases lying between them. The CDR3 covers 17 residues. CDR3 residues: CASSQTPAATSSYEQYF. The CDR3 nucleotides are TGCGCCAGCAGCCAGACGCCGGCAGCGACTAGCTCCTACGAGCAGTACTTC.

This sequence joins TRBV4-2 and TRBJ2-3, with 8 bases aligning to TRBD2. J was trimmed by 4 bases and V by 1 base; bases with no gene match: 10. Germline CDR1 is LGHNA and CDR2 is YNFKEQ. The length of the CDR3 is 17 residues. The CDR3 reads CASSQVVGSGNADTQYF. CDR3 in DNA: TGTGCCAGCAGCCAAGTAGTAGGTAGCGGGAACGCAGATACGCAGTATTTT.

The V call is TRBV19, the J call TRBJ1-1; D gene ambiguous. Germline values: CDR1 LNHDA, CDR2 SQIVND (reference sequence). V lost 4 bases, J lost 1 base, and 13 bases lay in between. The CDR3 sequence is 15 residues long. The CDR3 DNA reads TGTGCCAGTAGTACGCTGTCGGTGAGGAACACTGAAGCTTTCTTT. Its protein is CASSTLSVRNTEAFF.

The chain employs TRBV27 and TRBJ2-5; 8 positions agree with TRBD2. Looked up from germline, CDR1 is MNHEY and CDR2 is SMNVEV (reference sequence). V was pared by 5 bases and J by 4 bases, with 12 bases of the junction left unmatched. The CDR3 is 16 amino acids. CDR3 residues: CASSNRGGPSGETQYF. For the CDR3, the DNA is TGTGCCAGCAGTAATCGGGGGGGGCCCTCGGGAGAGACCCAGTACTTC.

This clonotype was recorded only once. The chain combines TRBV5-1 with TRBJ1-4; D is ambiguous. Trimming stripped 4 bases from V and 4 bases from J, with 17 bases between. The CDR3 consists of 16 residues. CDR1 and CDR2 (germline): SGHRS, YFSETQ. CDR3 residues: CASSPREHLLNEKLFF. CDR3 nucleotides: TGCGCCAGCAGCCCGAGGGAACACCTCCTTAATGAAAAACTGTTTTTT.

V usage is TRBV20-1 and J usage is TRBJ2-1; 9 nucleotides line up with TRBD2. The length of the CDR3 is 15 residues. J gave up 12 bases and V 0 bases, and 12 bases lay outside the gene matches. The germline V gene has CDR1 DFQATT and CDR2 SNEGSKA (reference sequence). In DNA form, the CDR3 reads TGCAGTGCTAGAGATGAAGGGACTAGCCACCCGTTGCAGTTCTTC. Protein: CSARDEGTSHPLQFF.

The genes are TRBV7-8 and TRBJ1-4, with D unclear. Germline CDR1 is SGHVS and CDR2 is FQNEAQ. The V gene lost 5 bases and the J gene lost 8 bases, with 18 bases spanning the gap. The CDR3 covers 15 residues. Written as DNA, the CDR3 is TGTGCCAGCAGCCCCCCCGGGCGGGTAGACGAAAAACTGTTTTTT. Amino acids: CASSPPGRVDEKLFF.